The subject of this entry is one TCR beta chain. The antigen is undetermined. The data stem from a study of a mutant IDH1 vaccine in newly diagnosed glioma. Turning to the study itself: Vaccines were begun 4-6 weeks after radiotherapy alone, or with temozolomide cycles. Sex among treated patients split roughly 60% male, roughly 40% female; mean age was roughly 40 years. Before enrollment, patients got radiotherapy alone, temozolomide alone, or mostly the combination.

The assay was immunoSEQ multiplex PCR, and TCRdb's table has in-frame clones only and misses some. The profile covers 110,000 or so clones, with under 90% appearing a single time and 0.55% to 0.7% taken by the ten largest. From germline, CDR1 is GTSNPN and CDR2 SVGIG (reference sequence). V lost 3 bases to trimming and J lost 10 bases; unmatched junction nucleotides: 8. CDR3 size: 13 residues. Study-wide points: Vaccination induced immune responses in about 93% of patients.

Stated time point: week 11, during vaccination. The content of each vaccine dose was 300 ug of mutant IDH1 20-mer peptide, and topical imiquimod accompanied it. The specimen was PBMCs, collected from a glioma patient whose treatment included an IDH1 peptide vaccine. The TCR comes from a woman aged 45-59 years with glioma. This sequence joins TRBV30 and TRBJ2-4; 8 positions agree with TRBD2. The CDR3 DNA sequence: TGTGCCTGGAGCGCCGGGACTAGGACTATTCAGTACTTC. The encoded protein is CAWSAGTRTIQYF.